This T cell receptor beta chain was captured by sequencing in a study of beta chain features in type 1 diabetes. Germline CDR1 SQVTM, CDR2 ANQGSEA. CDR3 length: 12 amino acids. Trimming left V 4 bases short and J 5 bases short, with 8 bases between. This clone was seen only a few times. Since all of the isolated RNA was reverse transcribed, expressed TCRB transcripts were what got sequenced. This table comes from immunoSEQ multiplex PCR, and its TCRdb copy is limited to in-frame clones, with some not included. The top ten hold about 0.097% of the sample, which has 620,000 or so clones, roughly a sixth seen once.

The sample comprised naive CD4+ T cells from blood. The TCR sequence derives from a man aged 18 to 29 in good health. This chain uses TRBV29-1 with TRBJ1-4; no clear D. CDR3 sequence: CSVGSPNEKLFF. The CDR3 bases are TGCAGCGTTGGATCCCCAAATGAAAAACTGTTTTTT.